This paragraph covers one T cell receptor beta chain sequence. The CDR3 consists of 16 residues. The germline gives CDR1 SGHTA, CDR2 FQGNSA. J lost 4 bases, V lost 1 base, and 7 bases had no gene match. The data stem from a study of blood T cell repertoires in COVID-19. The repertoire was sequenced with immunoSEQ multiplex PCR; TCRdb's copy has only in-frame clones and lacks some. The profile covers fewer than 95,000 clones, with about three quarters appearing a single time and 13% to 15% taken by the ten largest. V is TRBV7-2 and J is TRBJ1-5, with 7 nucleotides matching TRBD1. Sequenced: peripheral blood. The clonotype originates from a woman of 80 years or more with acute or convalescent COVID-19. The CDR3 DNA reads as TGTGCCAGCAGCTTAGTGGAAGGGGGCGGAAATCAGCCCCAGCATTTT. The encoded protein is CASSLVEGGGNQPQHF.